This TCR beta chain was documented in a study of T-cell reconstitution after alpha-beta-depleted transplantation in children. For TCRbeta, the library was prepared with unique molecular identifiers. TCRdb processed the PCR reads anew with MiXCR; each CDR3 protein has one entry. The table includes tens of thousands of distinct CDR3 sequences, around 4.7% detected once. This clonotype showed up many times. Sequenced material: PBMCs, mostly from graft donor cells, taken 180 days after TCRalphabeta/CD19-depleted stem cell transplant. This receptor was identified in a boy less than two years old who had a stem cell transplant for acute myeloid leukemia, so the T cells may come from the graft donor.

The CDR3 reads CASSRDRNTEAFF. The CDR3 coding sequence is TGTGCCAGCAGTCGCGACAGGAACACTGAAGCTTTCTTT. The genes are TRBV2 and TRBJ1-1; D may be TRBD1 (5 bases). Germline CDR1 SNHLY, CDR2 FYNNEI. The V gene lost 5 bases and the J gene lost 1 base, with 8 bases spanning the gap. The CDR3 spans 13 residues.